A single sample gave rise to the 8 T cell receptor beta chains below, sequenced in a study of T-cell memory formation after mild COVID-19. MiXCR was run by TCRdb on the 5' RACE reads, yielding one entry per CDR3 protein. The repertoire holds some 410,000 distinct CDR3 sequences, with more than 20% as singletons. The sample taken for sequencing was PBMCs or a T cell subset sorted from them (not recorded which). These receptors were taken from an adult woman who had mild COVID-19 (a few samples of this study predate the infection). Cell type and time point are not known.

This chain joins TRBV12-3 or TRBV12-4 and TRBJ2-1; perhaps TRBD2 as D (5 bases). This CDR3 spans 17 amino acids. Trimming shortened V by 6 bases and J by 7 bases, and 25 bases separated the two germline ends. The CDR3 DNA is TGTGCCAGCAGCCCCCAGAACCGGGATCTCAAGGAGAATGAGCAGTTCTTC. It specifies CASSPQNRDLKENEQFF.

V gene TRBV2 combines with J gene TRBJ2-7, with 8 bases lining up with TRBD1. The CDR3 extends over 15 amino acids. Germline CDR1 SNHLY, CDR2 FYNNEI. V lost 8 bases, J lost 7 bases, and 16 bases stayed unmatched. CDR3 coding DNA: TGTGCCAGCCGTCCGCCAGGACAGGGCTTGGGAGAGCAGTACTTC. Translation: CASRPPGQGLGEQYF.

This clonotype has a handful of counts. The chain uses TRBV6-5 and TRBJ2-7, with 10 bases matching TRBD1. V lost 6 bases, J lost 1 base, and 6 bases stayed unmatched. The CDR3 spans 15 residues. Germline CDR1 MNHEY, CDR2 SVGAGI. The DNA for the CDR3 is TGTGCCAGCAGACCCGACAGGGGGCTTTCCTACGAGCAGTACTTC. Its translation is CASRPDRGLSYEQYF.

CDR3 coding DNA: TGCGCCAGCAGCCCCCAAGGGGGCGGAACAGATACGCAGTATTTT. It is translated as CASSPQGGGTDTQYF. The chain carries TRBV5-1 and TRBJ2-3, with 7 bases aligning to TRBD1. This CDR3 has 15 residues. Germline V gives CDR1 SGHRS, CDR2 YFSETQ. Trimming took 4 bases from V and 3 from J; bases not matched to a gene: 8.

This chain connects TRBV7-2 to TRBJ2-3; no firm D call. The germline gives CDR1 SGHTA, CDR2 FQGNSA. The CDR3 is 13 amino acids. V was cut by 8 bases and J by 0 bases, with 9 bases left in between. CDR3 amino acids: CASRTPSTDTQYF. In DNA, the CDR3 is TGTGCCAGCCGGACGCCTAGCACAGATACGCAGTATTTT. Full variable domain (missing parts from reference TRBV7-2 and TRBJ2-3): GAGVSQSPSNKVTEKGKDVELRCDPISGHTALYWYRQSLGQGLEFLIYFQGNSAPDKSGLPSDRFSAERTGGSVSTLTIQRTQQEDSAVYLCASRTPSTDTQYFGPGTRLTVL.

A few counts support this clonotype. The rearrangement joins TRBV4-2 to TRBJ1-5, with TRBD1 as a possible D gene (6 bases). V was pared by 0 bases and J by 10 bases, with 13 bases between. Germline values: CDR1 LGHNA, CDR2 YNFKEQ. The CDR3 spans 14 residues. The CDR3 loop reads CASSQESQGTPQHF. The CDR3 DNA sequence: TGTGCCAGCAGCCAAGAGAGTCAAGGGACACCCCAGCATTTT.

The V call is TRBV7-9, the J call TRBJ1-2, with D possibly TRBD1 on 6 matching bases. The germline V and J ends were trimmed by 7 bases and 6 bases, with 18 bases remaining between them. The CDR3 is made up of 14 amino acids. Germline V gene lookup returns CDR1 SEHNR and CDR2 FQNEAQ (reference sequence). The CDR3 coding sequence is TGTGCCAGCATCAACCTACTTACAGGGAATGGCTACACCTTC. Its translation: CASINLLTGNGYTF.

This clonotype was counted between two and nine times. V usage is TRBV12-3 or TRBV12-4 and J usage is TRBJ2-3; no clear D. Trimming left V 5 bases short and J 1 base short, with 10 bases between. The CDR3 runs 14 residues. Written as DNA, the CDR3 is TGTGCCAGCAGTCAACAGACCCGCACAGATACGCAGTATTTT. Its translation is CASSQQTRTDTQYF.